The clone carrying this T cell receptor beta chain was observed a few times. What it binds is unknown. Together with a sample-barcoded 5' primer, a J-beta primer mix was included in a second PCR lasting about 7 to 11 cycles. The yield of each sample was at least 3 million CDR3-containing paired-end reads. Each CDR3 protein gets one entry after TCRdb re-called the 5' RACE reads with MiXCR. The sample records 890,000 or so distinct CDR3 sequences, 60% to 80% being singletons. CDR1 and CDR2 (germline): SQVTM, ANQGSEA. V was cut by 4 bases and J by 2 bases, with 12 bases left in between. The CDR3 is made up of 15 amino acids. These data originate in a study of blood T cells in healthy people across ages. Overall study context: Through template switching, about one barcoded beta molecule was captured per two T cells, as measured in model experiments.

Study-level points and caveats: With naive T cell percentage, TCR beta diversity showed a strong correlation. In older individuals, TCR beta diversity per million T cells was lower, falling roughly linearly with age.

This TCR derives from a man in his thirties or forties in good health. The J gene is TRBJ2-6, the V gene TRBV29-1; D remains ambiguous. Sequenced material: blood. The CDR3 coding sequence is TGCAGCGTTGTAGACTGGGCCGCTGGGGCCAACGTCCTGACTTTC. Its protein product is CSVVDWAAGANVLTF. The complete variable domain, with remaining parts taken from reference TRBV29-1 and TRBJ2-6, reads SAVISQKPSRDICQRGTSLTIQCQVDSQVTMMFWYRQQPGQSLTLIATANQGSEATYESGFVIDKFPISRPNLTFSTLTVSNMSPEDSSIYLCSVVDWAAGANVLTFGAGSRLTVL.